This T cell receptor (beta chain) was sequenced for a study of blood T cell repertoires in COVID-19. In the original workflow: Amplification of reference gene primers was used by the study to estimate nucleated cell counts. The protocol was immunoSEQ multiplex PCR, while the TCRdb copy is restricted to in-frame clones and leaves out a portion. Clonal size and the V and J genes are those of that table, whereas D and trimming came from the DNA. The sample carries roughly 180,000 clones, 60% to 85% recorded once. Per the germline V gene, CDR1 is KGHDR and CDR2 is SFDVKD. V was trimmed by 12 bases and J by 0 bases, leaving 11 bases between them. The CDR3 length is 13 residues.

The sequence came from a woman in her sixties or seventies with COVID-19, enrolled during active disease. The rearrangement uses TRBV24-1 and TRBJ1-3; D not resolved. The sample was peripheral blood. For the CDR3, the DNA is TGTGCCGCGGGAGGTACCTCTGGAAACACCATATATTTT. The encoded protein is CAAGGTSGNTIYF.